The source of this T cell receptor beta chain is a study of cytomegalovirus exposure and HLA in healthy donors. Study as a whole: There were just under 400 genotyped donors. Of these, roughly 86% fell in the genetic ancestry cluster associated with self-reported Caucasian donors. Whole-study findings and limits: Further analysis, carried out later, found HLA-associated TCR beta chains more clonally expanded than equally common other chains. In terms of immune exposure information, only CMV serostatus was available. Sequencing probably produced one cluster of sequence variants that were highly shared.

The PCR employed 60 Vbeta primers together with 13 Jbeta primers. The assay was immunoSEQ multiplex PCR, and TCRdb's table has in-frame clones only and misses some. In the table there are 150,000 to 200,000 clones, 78% of which are singletons. Trimming took 6 bases from V and 2 from J, leaving 8 bases between them. The CDR3 loop spans 12 amino acids. In germline, CDR1 is MDHEN, CDR2 SYDVKM. With regard to this clone: Its matching antigen is unknown.

This receptor was taken from a woman aged 40 to 50 in good health and CMV-seronegative. Sequencing was carried out using PBMCs. V gene TRBV28 combines with J gene TRBJ2-7, with D uncertain. The CDR3 loop is CASRVAPYEQYF. The CDR3 DNA reads as TGTGCCAGCAGAGTGGCCCCCTACGAGCAGTACTTC.